This TCR beta chain emerged from a study of OX40 agonist ivuxolimab in advanced cancers. Study-wide background: Hepatocellular carcinoma, melanoma, renal cell or head and neck cancer occurred in dose-escalation patients. One patient with hepatocellular carcinoma and two with cutaneous melanoma, three in all, had partial responses. Findings of the study overall: CD4+ and CD8+ blood T cells expanded clonally by week 6 at 0.1 to 3.0 mg/kg. Near-lowest levels of clonal expansion characterized partial responders at 0.1-3.0 mg/kg.

Regarding this clone: The antigen is not known.

Using immunoSEQ multiplex PCR, the repertoire was profiled, and TCRdb retains in-frame clones only, with some absent. The sample comprises tens of thousands of clones, roughly 84% of which are singletons, and 0.25% to 0.35% rests with the top ten. The V segment lost 5 bases and the J segment 6 bases; nucleotides outside the gene matches: 5. The CDR3 runs 14 residues. CDR1 is GTSNPN and CDR2 is SVGIG in the germline V gene (reference sequence). The input for sequencing was CD4+ or CD8+ T cells sorted from blood, taken in a trial of the OX40 agonist ivuxolimab. The rearrangement joins TRBV30 to TRBJ2-7, with 15 positions matching TRBD2. The sequence came from an adult with an advanced solid tumor such as melanoma, head and neck, liver or kidney cancer. This CDR3 reads CAWGLAGGTGEQYF. As DNA, the CDR3 is TGTGCCTGGGGACTAGCGGGGGGGACAGGCGAGCAGTACTTC.